In this sample, the clone carrying this T cell receptor (beta chain) turned up once. Authors' methods: Reference gene primer amplification yielded estimated nucleated cell counts. The protocol was immunoSEQ multiplex PCR, while the TCRdb copy is restricted to in-frame clones and leaves out a portion. V, J and clone size are those of that table, while D and trimming were read from the DNA. Of 280,000 or so clones listed, nearly 90% are singletons. The sample belongs to a study of blood T cell repertoires in COVID-19. Study context: Samples came from the United States, Italy and Spain, spanning acute and convalescent COVID-19. T cells, B-cell-depleted T cells, or PBMCs supplied cDNA or gDNA.

After removal of 9 bases from V and 3 bases from J, the junction contained 17 bases not matched to a gene. CDR3 length: 17 residues. The V gene's germline CDR1 is SGHTA and CDR2 FQGNSA. Adults between roughly 18 and 89 years of age took part from 24 US areas. The clonotype was recovered from a woman aged 18-29 years with acute COVID-19. The V call is TRBV7-2, the J call TRBJ2-7; 10 bases agree with TRBD2. Material: PBMCs or T cells enriched from blood (not recorded which). The CDR3 DNA reads as TGTGCCAGTACCGGGGCGCCTCGGACTAGCGGTCTCTACGAGCAGTACTTC. Encoded protein: CASTGAPRTSGLYEQYF.